This T cell receptor beta chain was retrieved from a study of blood T cell repertoires in COVID-19. Across the study: The analysed material was cDNA or gDNA that came from T cells, B-cell-depleted T cells, or PBMCs.

The length of the CDR3 is 16 residues. The J segment lost 6 bases and the V segment lost 4 bases, leaving 11 bases of the junction unmatched. The germline V gene encodes CDR1 SGHNT and CDR2 YYREEE (reference sequence). Clones were sequenced by immunoSEQ multiplex PCR, and TCRdb holds only the in-frame ones, with some missing. The sample contains under 200,000 clones, about 89% of which appear only once. The TCR sequence derives from a woman younger than 30 who had recovered from COVID-19. Sequencing input: PBMCs or T cells enriched from blood (not recorded which). The chain joins TRBV5-4 to TRBJ2-1; 9 positions match TRBD1. The CDR3 coding sequence is TGTGCCAGCAGCACCGCCATACGACAGGGGGGCAATGAGCAGTTCTTC. This sequence encodes CASSTAIRQGGNEQFF.